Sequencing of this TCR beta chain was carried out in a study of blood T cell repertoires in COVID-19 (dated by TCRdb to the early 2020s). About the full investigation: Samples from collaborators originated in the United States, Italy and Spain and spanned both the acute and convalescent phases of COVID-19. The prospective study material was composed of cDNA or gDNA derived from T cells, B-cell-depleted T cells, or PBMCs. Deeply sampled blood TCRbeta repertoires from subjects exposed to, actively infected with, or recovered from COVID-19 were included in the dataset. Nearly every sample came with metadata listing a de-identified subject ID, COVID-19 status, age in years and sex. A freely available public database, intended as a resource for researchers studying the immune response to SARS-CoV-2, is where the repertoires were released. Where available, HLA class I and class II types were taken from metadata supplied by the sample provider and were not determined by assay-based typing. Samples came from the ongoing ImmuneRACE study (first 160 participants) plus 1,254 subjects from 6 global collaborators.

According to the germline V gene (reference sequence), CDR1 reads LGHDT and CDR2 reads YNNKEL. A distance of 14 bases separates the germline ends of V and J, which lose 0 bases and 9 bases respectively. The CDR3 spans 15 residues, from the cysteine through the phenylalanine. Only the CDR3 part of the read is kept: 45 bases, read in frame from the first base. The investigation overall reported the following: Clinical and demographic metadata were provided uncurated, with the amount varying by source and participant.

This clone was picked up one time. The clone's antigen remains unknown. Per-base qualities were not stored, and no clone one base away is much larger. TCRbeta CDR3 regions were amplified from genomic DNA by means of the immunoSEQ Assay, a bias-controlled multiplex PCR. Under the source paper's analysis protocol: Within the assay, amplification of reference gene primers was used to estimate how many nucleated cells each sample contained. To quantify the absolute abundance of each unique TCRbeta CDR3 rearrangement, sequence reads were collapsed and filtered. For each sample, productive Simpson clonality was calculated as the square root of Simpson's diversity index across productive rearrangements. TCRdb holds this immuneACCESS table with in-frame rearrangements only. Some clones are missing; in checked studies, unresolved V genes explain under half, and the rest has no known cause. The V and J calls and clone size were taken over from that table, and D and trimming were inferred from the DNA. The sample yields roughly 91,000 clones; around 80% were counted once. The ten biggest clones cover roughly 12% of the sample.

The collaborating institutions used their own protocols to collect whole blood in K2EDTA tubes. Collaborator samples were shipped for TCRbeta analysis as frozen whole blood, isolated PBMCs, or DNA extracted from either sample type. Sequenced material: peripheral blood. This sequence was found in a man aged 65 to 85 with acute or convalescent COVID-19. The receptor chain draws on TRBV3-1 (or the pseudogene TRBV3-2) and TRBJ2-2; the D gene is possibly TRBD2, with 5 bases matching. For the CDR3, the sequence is CASSQEIAEVRELFF. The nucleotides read TGTGCCAGCAGCCAAGAGATCGCGGAGGTCCGGGAGCTGTTTTTT.